This T cell receptor (beta chain) appears in the sequencing data of a study of siplizumab effects on memory and regulatory T cells. This CDR3 contains 19 residues. TCRdb keeps only in-frame clones here, not all; method: immunoSEQ multiplex PCR. Of approximately 110,000 clones in the sample, roughly 94% were seen once. This chain links TRBV21-1 with TRBJ2-1; the table's D call, TRBD1, was not checked against the DNA. TRBV21-1 is designated a pseudogene. The sample taken for sequencing was Tregs sorted from blood. The clonotype originates from a human donor in good health. CDR3 region: CASSKGWGLSESSYNEQFF. CDR3 bases: TGTGCCAGCAGCAAAGGCTGGGGCTTGAGCGAAAGCTCCTACAATGAGCAGTTCTTC.